This entry describes one TCR beta chain. The protocol was immunoSEQ multiplex PCR, while the TCRdb copy is restricted to in-frame clones and leaves out a portion. The sample lists 500,000 to 850,000 clones, about 87% occurring once. These data are taken from a study of shared T cell receptors in the human thymus. The V segment lost 1 base and the J segment 3 bases; nucleotides outside the gene matches: 29. The CDR3 is made up of 23 amino acids. The V gene's germline CDR1 is LNHDA and CDR2 SQIVND (reference sequence). The sample was also reused in another study, on human thymus T cells.

The chain is built from TRBV19 and TRBJ2-7, with 8 bases aligning to TRBD2. Sequences were obtained from thymocytes. The sequence was obtained from a boy in the first two years of life with a congenital heart defect. The CDR3 sequence is CASSIGYRGGPTSESPSDYEQYF. CDR3 coding DNA: TGTGCCAGTAGTATAGGGTATAGGGGAGGGCCGACTAGCGAAAGTCCCTCGGACTACGAGCAGTACTTC.